This paragraph covers one T cell receptor (beta chain) sequence. Its antigen is unidentified. The data are from a study of cytomegalovirus exposure and HLA in healthy donors. Overall study context: Researchers found that about 82% of just under 400 genotyped donors fell within the Caucasian-associated ancestry cluster. Overall study findings and caveats: It was only CMV serostatus that was available as immune exposure information.

Vbeta (60) and Jbeta (13) primers were used in the PCR. Methods used by the authors: Per a later analysis, the number of unique TCR beta chains was some 80 million, of which about 11 million were shared. Clones were read by immunoSEQ multiplex PCR, and TCRdb kept only the in-frame ones, dropping some. The V and J calls and clone size are taken from that table; D and trimming were inferred from the DNA. The sample includes roughly 200,000 clones, about 90% of them seen just once. The TCR sequence derives from a boy aged 2 to 10 in good health and CMV-seronegative. Sequencing was done on a sample of PBMCs.

CDR3 in amino acids: CATSRGLSGRRDEQYF. DNA of the CDR3: TGTGCCACCAGCAGAGGTTTATCGGGGAGACGTGACGAGCAGTACTTC. The V and J genes are TRBV15 and TRBJ2-5, with a weak D call TRBD2 (5 bases). The better agreement between TRBJ2-7 and the DNA end casts doubt on the J call. Germline V gene lookup returns CDR1 LNHNV and CDR2 YYDKDF (reference sequence). The CDR3 is 16 amino acids.